What follows describes a single TCR beta chain. Its antigen specificity is not known. Per-nucleotide qualities are absent, and no much larger clonotype sits a single base away. Donors were 39 systemically healthy Caucasian individuals from Russia aged roughly 6 to 100 years. Ten milliliters of peripheral blood were collected from each donor into EDTA-treated Vacutainer tubes. PBMCs were isolated by Ficoll-Paque density-gradient centrifugation, with at least 6 million obtained per sample. Total RNA was extracted from PBMCs with Trizol reagent, with at least 5 micrograms obtained per sample. The percentages of naive CD45RAhigh/CD27high T cells were determined by flow cytometry on a PBMC aliquot from every donor. This sample was taken from a study of blood T cells in healthy people across ages (dated by TCRdb to about 2015). Regarding the complete study: In model experiments, template switching captured roughly one uniquely barcoded TCR beta cDNA molecule for every two T cells. To track age-related changes in TCR beta repertoire diversity, the study relied on deep sequencing normalized with unique cDNA molecular identifiers. The donors were split into four age groups: young (average 16 years), middle-aged (about 40), aged (roughly 60) and long-lived (over 80). To avoid experimental bias, donors of different ages were spread randomly across the sequencing lanes. Two additional independent replicas of 1 million unique cDNA reads from the same blood draw were analyzed for two donors (one aged 18 to 29 and one aged 80 or older). What the work shows at the level of the full study, not this receptor alone: Estimates of total diversity from one million sequenced T cells were regarded as lower bounds and underestimates. Observed TCR beta diversity per million T cells fell roughly linearly with age, and a significant reduction was already apparent by age roughly 40. The percentage of naive T cells measured by flow cytometry correlated strongly with observed TCR beta diversity. Compared with the aged group, more naive CD4+ T cells, fewer expanded clones and increased TCR diversity were shown by the long-lived group, suggesting age selection. Because profiling used bulk unsorted PBMCs, naive and antigen-experienced compartments could not be compared conclusively. Donor CMV infection status was unknown, potentially confounding age-related changes in expanded clonotypes.

The germline V gene gives CDR1 as SNHLY and CDR2 as FYNNEI. The V and J ends are trimmed by 7 bases and 3 bases, leaving 13 bases between them. Counted from cysteine to phenylalanine, this CDR3 has 14 amino acids. The DNA shown is the 42-base CDR3, in frame from base 1. Library preparation was by 5' RACE. TCRdb lists the instrument as Illumina HiSeq 2500. The second PCR ran for roughly 6 to 11 cycles and used a J-beta primer mix along with a sample-barcoded 5' primer. A template-switch 5' adaptor carrying 12 random nucleotides introduced a unique molecular identifier onto each TCR beta cDNA molecule. Each sample yielded at least 3 million CDR3-containing paired-end reads. First-strand cDNA was synthesized from all RNA with the Mint cDNA synthesis kit, primed by a TRBC-specific oligonucleotide. Following uracil-DNA glycosylase treatment, a first 18-cycle PCR with universal primers M1SS and BC2_uni_R was performed on all cDNA. For the original study's pipeline: Each sample was normalized by randomly selecting 1 million high-quality reads, each carrying a distinct molecular identifier. Instead of being binned into consensus sequences, reads that shared molecular identifiers were thrown out. MiTCR, run with a Q25 quality threshold and the strictest error-elimination algorithm, handled CDR3 identification, clonotype clustering and error correction. A nonparametric unseen species model using Euler transformation provided a lower-bound estimate of total TCR beta diversity. TCRdb reworked the public reads: Q25 trimming with fastp, MiXCR clone assembly, productive beta chains retained. Rows matching on CDR3 protein sequence are summarized as one entry with the most common DNA and genes. These V and J calls rely on TCRdb rather than the paper's analysis. This sample holds 1.5 million to 2 million distinct CDR3 sequences; approximately 28% were observed only once. Of the sample, approximately 7.7% falls within the top ten clones.

The chain is assembled from TRBV2 and TRBJ1-5, with an unclear D gene assignment. Sequencing was done on a sample of blood. The sequence was collected from a woman in her thirties in good health. The nucleotide sequence is TGTGCCAGCAAGGTGACATCTAACAATCAGCCCCAGCATTTT. It translates as CASKVTSNNQPQHF.